The T cell receptor (beta chain) under discussion was sequenced for a study of regulatory T cells in long-lasting Graves disease. Regarding time point: newly diagnosed GD, antithyroid drugs for less than 3 months. Scientists built the TCR library using RNA that was extracted from PBMCs. This clonotype was recorded at least ten times. Building the TCR beta libraries relied on iRepertoire HTBI primers, and CDR3 regions underwent Arm-PCR. MiXCR, run by TCRdb on the multiplex PCR reads, gives a single entry per CDR3 protein. The top ten hold about 8.9% of the sample, which has approximately 540,000 distinct CDR3 sequences, around 12% seen once. These data were likewise used in another study, on T cells in Graves' hyperthyroidism and ophthalmopathy.

The source was peripheral blood mononuclear cells (PBMCs), collected at new diagnosis, from a patient treated with antithyroid drugs. This TCR was recovered from a woman aged 25-40 years with Graves disease.

CDR3 nucleotide sequence: TGTGCCAGCAGTTCACCGACTAGCGGGACCTACGAGCAGTACTTC. Amino acids: CASSSPTSGTYEQYF. The chain links TRBV28 to TRBJ2-7; TRBD2 agrees at 11 bases. The ends lost 4 bases at V and 2 bases at J; junction bases unmatched: 4. In germline, CDR1 is MDHEN, CDR2 SYDVKM. The CDR3 is 15 residues long.